A selection of T cell receptor beta chains follows, all from one sample in a study of post-analysis software for immune sequencing data. TCRdb processed the PCR reads anew with MiXCR; each CDR3 protein has one entry. The data hold 750,000 to 950,000 distinct CDR3 sequences, with approximately 53% observed a single time. The specimen was blood. The source of these receptors is a girl aged 10-17 years with multiple sclerosis. CDR3s include the opening cysteine and the closing phenylalanine or tryptophan. Fields, in order: D gene, J gene, clone size, V gene, CDR3 DNA, CDR3 protein. A D gene is named only where the DNA matches it firmly. Size values are once, few and many counts, or a class for expanded clones, and some rows have none.

d_call: .; j_call: TRBJ2-7; clone_size: .; v_call: TRBV20-1; cdr3_nt: TGCAGTGCTAGAGGCAGACGGGACCTGGACTACGAGCAGTACTTC; cdr3_aa: CSARGRRDLDYEQYF
d_call: TRBD1; j_call: TRBJ1-1; clone_size: .; v_call: TRBV12-5; cdr3_nt: TGTGCTAGTGGTTTGGTACTCCGACAGGGGGCCGCGGGTTCTCCTGAAGCTTTCTTT; cdr3_aa: CASGLVLRQGAAGSPEAFF
d_call: .; j_call: TRBJ2-7; clone_size: .; v_call: TRBV20-1; cdr3_nt: TGCAGTGCTATAGAATCTAGGAACTACGAGCAGTACTTC; cdr3_aa: CSAIESRNYEQYF
d_call: .; j_call: TRBJ2-1; clone_size: few; v_call: TRBV7-8; cdr3_nt: TGTGCCAGCAGCCCAAGACAGTTCCTCCTCTCCTACAATGAGCAGTTCTTC; cdr3_aa: CASSPRQFLLSYNEQFF
d_call: .; j_call: TRBJ1-2; clone_size: .; v_call: TRBV7-2; cdr3_nt: TGTGCCAGCAGCTTAGAGGCTGCAGGGGCCCCCGGGAACTATGGCTACACCTTC; cdr3_aa: CASSLEAAGAPGNYGYTF
d_call: .; j_call: TRBJ2-7; clone_size: .; v_call: TRBV15; cdr3_nt: TGTGCCACCAGCTTCCAGGGGTACGAGCAGTACTTC; cdr3_aa: CATSFQGYEQYF
d_call: .; j_call: TRBJ1-2; clone_size: .; v_call: TRBV5-1; cdr3_nt: TGCGCCAGCCTTATATCCCCATCGCAAGACTTCTATGGCTACACCTTC; cdr3_aa: CASLISPSQDFYGYTF
d_call: .; j_call: TRBJ2-3; clone_size: .; v_call: TRBV12-3/TRBV12-4; cdr3_nt: TGTGCCAGCAAGGACGGGCTGGGAGTAGATACGCAGTATTTT; cdr3_aa: CASKDGLGVDTQYF
d_call: .; j_call: TRBJ2-5; clone_size: .; v_call: TRBV20-1; cdr3_nt: TGCAGTGCTACGGACGTCCCGGTGGAGACCCAGTACTTC; cdr3_aa: CSATDVPVETQYF
d_call: .; j_call: TRBJ1-6; clone_size: few; v_call: TRBV20-1; cdr3_nt: TGCAGTGCTAGTAGTGGCCAGACGACTCTTAATTCACCCCTCCACTTT; cdr3_aa: CSASSGQTTLNSPLHF
d_call: TRBD2; j_call: TRBJ2-3; clone_size: .; v_call: TRBV7-2; cdr3_nt: TGTGCCAGCAGCCTAGCGGGGGAACAAGATACGCAGTATTTT; cdr3_aa: CASSLAGEQDTQYF
d_call: .; j_call: TRBJ2-5; clone_size: .; v_call: TRBV27; cdr3_nt: TGTGCCAGCAGTTGGGCAGGATTTAACCAAGAGACCCAGTACTTC; cdr3_aa: CASSWAGFNQETQYF
d_call: .; j_call: TRBJ1-2; clone_size: few; v_call: TRBV7-9; cdr3_nt: TGTGCCAGCAGCTTATATGCCTCGACAGTAAACTATGGCTACACCTTC; cdr3_aa: CASSLYASTVNYGYTF
d_call: TRBD2; j_call: TRBJ2-7; clone_size: .; v_call: TRBV12-5; cdr3_nt: TGTGCTAGTGGTTTGGCCCCCACTAGCGGGAGCTCCTACGAGCAGTACTTC; cdr3_aa: CASGLAPTSGSSYEQYF
d_call: TRBD1; j_call: TRBJ2-5; clone_size: .; v_call: TRBV12-3/TRBV12-4; cdr3_nt: TGTGCCAGCAGTCCAGGACAGGGTTTAATGGGAGAGACCCAGTACTTC; cdr3_aa: CASSPGQGLMGETQYF
d_call: .; j_call: TRBJ2-7; clone_size: .; v_call: TRBV7-3; cdr3_nt: TGTGCCAGCAGCCCTGGGACTGGGACCTCCGAGCAGTACTTC; cdr3_aa: CASSPGTGTSEQYF
d_call: .; j_call: TRBJ2-1; clone_size: .; v_call: TRBV5-6; cdr3_nt: TGTGCCAGCAGCTTGTTCGGGGACTTAGGCGAGCAGTTCTTC; cdr3_aa: CASSLFGDLGEQFF
d_call: TRBD2; j_call: TRBJ2-5; clone_size: .; v_call: TRBV10-3; cdr3_nt: TGTGCCATCAGTGTCGTGGGACTAGCGGGAGGAGAGACCCAGTACTTC; cdr3_aa: CAISVVGLAGGETQYF
d_call: .; j_call: TRBJ2-1; clone_size: .; v_call: TRBV18; cdr3_nt: TGTGCCAGCTCACCTTTAGCGGCCGCATCCTACAATGAGCAGTTCTTC; cdr3_aa: CASSPLAAASYNEQFF
d_call: TRBD1; j_call: TRBJ2-4; clone_size: .; v_call: TRBV5-5; cdr3_nt: TGTGCCAGCAGCTCGGACAGGGGATGGTGGGAGCAGTACTTC; cdr3_aa: CASSSDRGWWEQYF
d_call: .; j_call: TRBJ2-1; clone_size: once; v_call: TRBV10-3; cdr3_nt: TGTGCCAGCACCAGGGATTTAGGTGAGCAGTTCTTC; cdr3_aa: CASTRDLGEQFF
d_call: TRBD2; j_call: TRBJ2-3; clone_size: .; v_call: TRBV7-6; cdr3_nt: TGTGCCAGCAGCTTACTAGCGGGAGGGGGTTTTAGCACAGATACGCAGTATTTT; cdr3_aa: CASSLLAGGGFSTDTQYF
d_call: TRBD1; j_call: TRBJ2-7; clone_size: few; v_call: TRBV6-1; cdr3_nt: TGTGCCAGCAGTGGTTCGACAGGGTTTTCCTACGAGCAGTACTTC; cdr3_aa: CASSGSTGFSYEQYF
d_call: .; j_call: TRBJ1-4; clone_size: .; v_call: TRBV14; cdr3_nt: TGTGCCAGCAGCCAAGATTTACGGGCAACTAATGAAAAACTGTTTTTT; cdr3_aa: CASSQDLRATNEKLFF
d_call: TRBD1; j_call: TRBJ2-5; clone_size: .; v_call: TRBV9; cdr3_nt: TGTGCCAGCGCCAGCGGACAGGGGGCCCTTTCCTCCCCTCAGACCCAGTACTTC; cdr3_aa: CASASGQGALSSPQTQYF
d_call: TRBD2; j_call: TRBJ2-1; clone_size: .; v_call: TRBV29-1; cdr3_nt: TGCAGCGTCGTTCTAGCGGGAGATGAGCAGTTCTTC; cdr3_aa: CSVVLAGDEQFF
d_call: TRBD1; j_call: TRBJ2-7; clone_size: few; v_call: TRBV20-1; cdr3_nt: TGCAGTGCCCCACCGAGGTACAGGGGAAGGAGCTCCTACGAGCAGTACTTC; cdr3_aa: CSAPPRYRGRSSYEQYF
d_call: .; j_call: TRBJ2-7; clone_size: few; v_call: TRBV12-3/TRBV12-4; cdr3_nt: TGTGCCAGCAGTTTATTCAGGTACGAGCAGTACTTC; cdr3_aa: CASSLFRYEQYF
d_call: TRBD1; j_call: TRBJ2-5; clone_size: .; v_call: TRBV7-9; cdr3_nt: TGTGCCAGCAGCTTAGTCCGGACAGGGGTTTTAGAAGAGACCCAGTACTTC; cdr3_aa: CASSLVRTGVLEETQYF
d_call: TRBD2; j_call: TRBJ2-7; clone_size: .; v_call: TRBV11-2; cdr3_nt: TGTGCCAGCAGCTTAAGACTAGCGGCCTCCTACGAGCAGTACTTC; cdr3_aa: CASSLRLAASYEQYF
d_call: .; j_call: TRBJ2-7; clone_size: .; v_call: TRBV29-1; cdr3_nt: TGCAGCGTCGTCCGCGAGGGGGGGTACGAGCAGTACTTC; cdr3_aa: CSVVREGGYEQYF
d_call: TRBD1; j_call: TRBJ2-4; clone_size: many; v_call: TRBV5-1; cdr3_nt: TGCGCCAGCAACCGCGGGGACAGGGGGGAAAACATTCAGTACTTC; cdr3_aa: CASNRGDRGENIQYF
d_call: TRBD2; j_call: TRBJ2-1; clone_size: .; v_call: TRBV7-8; cdr3_nt: TGTGCCAGCAGCTCATGGACTAGCGGGAGGAGCGAGCAGTTCTTC; cdr3_aa: CASSSWTSGRSEQFF
d_call: .; j_call: TRBJ2-7; clone_size: .; v_call: TRBV6-6; cdr3_nt: TGTGCCAGCAGTCAGGGACCGTCCGGGTCCTACGAGCAGTACTTC; cdr3_aa: CASSQGPSGSYEQYF
d_call: .; j_call: TRBJ1-2; clone_size: .; v_call: TRBV25-1; cdr3_nt: TGTGCCAGCAGTGAAACGTTTGGCCAGGGCTACACCTTC; cdr3_aa: CASSETFGQGYTF
d_call: TRBD2; j_call: TRBJ2-7; clone_size: once; v_call: TRBV5-1; cdr3_nt: TGCGCCAGCAGCTTGGAGGGCGGGAGGGCCTACGAGCAGTACTTC; cdr3_aa: CASSLEGGRAYEQYF
d_call: .; j_call: TRBJ2-3; clone_size: .; v_call: TRBV7-6; cdr3_nt: TGTGCCAGCAGCTTAGCACAGGCTAGCACAGATACGCAGTATTTT; cdr3_aa: CASSLAQASTDTQYF
d_call: TRBD1; j_call: TRBJ1-6; clone_size: few; v_call: TRBV12-3/TRBV12-4; cdr3_nt: TGTGCCAGCAGTAAGACAGGGAAGGGGGTTTCACCCCTCCACTTT; cdr3_aa: CASSKTGKGVSPLHF
d_call: .; j_call: TRBJ2-7; clone_size: .; v_call: TRBV5-6; cdr3_nt: TGTGTCAGCAGCTTGGGTGGAACTAGCCTGGACTACGAGCAGTACTTC; cdr3_aa: CVSSLGGTSLDYEQYF
d_call: TRBD2; j_call: TRBJ2-5; clone_size: .; v_call: TRBV29-1; cdr3_nt: TGCAGCGTTGAAGATGGGGGGGGACTCCAAGAGACCCAGTACTTC; cdr3_aa: CSVEDGGGLQETQYF
d_call: .; j_call: TRBJ2-4; clone_size: .; v_call: TRBV3-1; cdr3_nt: TGTGCCAGCAGCCAAGGGACAGCGCTCTATGTGCAGTACTTC; cdr3_aa: CASSQGTALYVQYF
d_call: TRBD2; j_call: TRBJ2-7; clone_size: .; v_call: TRBV5-1; cdr3_nt: TGCGCCAGCAGCCACTCCGGGACTAGTTCCGCCGAGCAGTACTTC; cdr3_aa: CASSHSGTSSAEQYF
d_call: .; j_call: TRBJ1-5; clone_size: .; v_call: TRBV24-1; cdr3_nt: TGTGCCACCAGTGATTTGCACGGGTTTTGCAATCAGCCCCAGCATTTT; cdr3_aa: CATSDLHGFCNQPQHF
d_call: .; j_call: TRBJ2-1; clone_size: few; v_call: TRBV5-1; cdr3_nt: TGCGCCAGCACTCTGGGGGGTGAGCAGTTCTTC; cdr3_aa: CASTLGGEQFF
d_call: .; j_call: TRBJ2-3; clone_size: .; v_call: TRBV28; cdr3_nt: TGTGCCAGCACCGGAGCGGGACAGAGCACAGATACGCAGTATTTT; cdr3_aa: CASTGAGQSTDTQYF
d_call: TRBD1; j_call: TRBJ2-7; clone_size: .; v_call: TRBV20-1; cdr3_nt: TGCAGTGCTAGAGGGGGACAGGTGAGAGGCGACGAGCAGTACTTC; cdr3_aa: CSARGGQVRGDEQYF
d_call: .; j_call: TRBJ1-1; clone_size: .; v_call: TRBV6-6; cdr3_nt: TGTGCCAGCAGTTACCCTATGACTCAGGGGAACACTGAAGCTTTCTTT; cdr3_aa: CASSYPMTQGNTEAFF
d_call: TRBD1; j_call: TRBJ2-4; clone_size: .; v_call: TRBV18; cdr3_nt: TGTGCCAGCTCACCACTAAGCCTCAGGGGGCAAAACATTCAGTACTTC; cdr3_aa: CASSPLSLRGQNIQYF